This T cell receptor beta chain was profiled in a study of metastatic and nonmetastatic thyroid tumors. Study-level information: Repertoire comparison spanned blood and tumor or nodule tissue of malignant and benign thyroid patients.

Original analysis: Clinicopathological groups differed in CDR3, with these differences serving to build a distant-metastasis classifier for papillary thyroid cancer. From the PCR reads, TCRdb re-called clones with MiXCR. TCRdb's processing, not the study's, gives the V and J calls here. The sample has 34,000 or so clones, roughly 21% seen once. J lost 3 bases, V lost 4 bases, and 11 bases had no gene match. This CDR3 comprises 16 residues. Per germline, CDR1 LNHDA and CDR2 SQIVND (reference sequence). Among the patients, none had received any treatment before thyroid surgery. General study findings and limits: Significantly higher TCR beta diversity was reportedly seen in malignant thyroid tumors than benign nodules, in blood and tumor.

This clone showed up many times. Its antigen is unknown. This rearrangement joins TRBV19 to TRBJ1-2, with 7 bases fitting TRBD1. The origin of this receptor is a female donor with papillary thyroid cancer or a benign thyroid nodule (not recorded which). Some clones in this sample may be carry-over from other donors' samples. Sequencing was performed on blood. The CDR3 sequence: CASSTPGRGVHYGYTF. The CDR3 nucleotides read TGTGCCAGTAGTACCCCAGGCAGGGGGGTTCACTATGGCTACACCTTC.